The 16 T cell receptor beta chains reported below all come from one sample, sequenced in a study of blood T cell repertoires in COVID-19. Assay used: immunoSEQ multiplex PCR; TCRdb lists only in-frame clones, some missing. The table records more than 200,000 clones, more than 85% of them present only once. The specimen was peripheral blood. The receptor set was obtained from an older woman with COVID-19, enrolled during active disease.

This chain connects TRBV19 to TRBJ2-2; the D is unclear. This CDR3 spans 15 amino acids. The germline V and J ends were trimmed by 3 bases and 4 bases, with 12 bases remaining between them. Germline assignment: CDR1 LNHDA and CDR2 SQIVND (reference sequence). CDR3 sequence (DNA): TGTGCCAGTAGTATTTTAGCTCGGAGCACCGGGGAGCTGTTTTTT. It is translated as CASSILARSTGELFF.

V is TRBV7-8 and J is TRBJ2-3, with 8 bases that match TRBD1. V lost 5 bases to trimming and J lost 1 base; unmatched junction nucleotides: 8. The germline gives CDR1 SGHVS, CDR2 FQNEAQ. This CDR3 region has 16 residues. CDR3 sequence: CASSPSGTGRTDTQYF. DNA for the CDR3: TGTGCCAGCAGCCCGTCCGGGACAGGACGCACAGATACGCAGTATTTT.

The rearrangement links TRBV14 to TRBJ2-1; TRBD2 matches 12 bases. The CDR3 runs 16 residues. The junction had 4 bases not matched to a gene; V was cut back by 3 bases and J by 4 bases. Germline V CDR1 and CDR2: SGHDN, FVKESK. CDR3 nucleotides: TGTGCCAGCAGCCATCTTGGACTAGCGGGGTACAATGAGCAGTTCTTC. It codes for CASSHLGLAGYNEQFF.

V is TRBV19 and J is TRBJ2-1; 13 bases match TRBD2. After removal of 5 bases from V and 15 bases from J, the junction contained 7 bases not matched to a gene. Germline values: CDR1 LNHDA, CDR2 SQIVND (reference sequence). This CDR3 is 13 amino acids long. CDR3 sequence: CASSVTSGRYRFF. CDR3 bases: TGTGCCAGTAGTGTGACTAGCGGGAGGTACCGGTTCTTC.

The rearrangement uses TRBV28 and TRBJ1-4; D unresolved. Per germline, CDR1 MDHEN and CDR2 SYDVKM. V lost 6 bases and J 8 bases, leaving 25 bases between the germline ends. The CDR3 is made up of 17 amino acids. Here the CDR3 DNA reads TGTGCCAGCAGCCCCCTCGTGAGAGCTCACCGGGGAGAAAAACTGTTTTTT. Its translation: CASSPLVRAHRGEKLFF.

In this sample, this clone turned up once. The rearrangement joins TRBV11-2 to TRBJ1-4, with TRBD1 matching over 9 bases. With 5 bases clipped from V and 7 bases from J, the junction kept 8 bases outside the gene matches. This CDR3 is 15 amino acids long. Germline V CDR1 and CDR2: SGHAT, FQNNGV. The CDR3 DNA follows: TGTGCCAGCAGCCTGCTACAGGGGGCTGTTGAAAAACTGTTTTTT. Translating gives CASSLLQGAVEKLFF.

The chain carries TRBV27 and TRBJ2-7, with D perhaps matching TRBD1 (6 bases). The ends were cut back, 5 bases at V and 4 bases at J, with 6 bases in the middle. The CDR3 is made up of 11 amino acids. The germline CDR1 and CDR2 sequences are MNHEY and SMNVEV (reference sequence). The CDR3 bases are TGTGCCAGCAGTAGGGGGTACGAGCAGTACTTC. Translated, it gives CASSRGYEQYF.

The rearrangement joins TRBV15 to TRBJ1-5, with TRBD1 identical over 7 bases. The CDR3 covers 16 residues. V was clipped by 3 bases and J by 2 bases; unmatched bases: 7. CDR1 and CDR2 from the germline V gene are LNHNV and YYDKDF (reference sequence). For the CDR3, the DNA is TGTGCCACCAGCAGCGGTGAGGGGGCGCGCAATCAGCCCCAGCATTTT. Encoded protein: CATSSGEGARNQPQHF.

CDR3 protein: CATSPDPFYGYTF. The CDR3 DNA sequence: TGTGCCACCAGTCCAGATCCGTTCTATGGCTACACCTTC. The chain is built from TRBV24-1 and TRBJ1-2; D gene ambiguous. V dropped 6 bases and J dropped 4 bases, with 11 bases sitting between them. Per the germline V gene, CDR1 is KGHDR and CDR2 is SFDVKD. The CDR3 is made up of 13 amino acids.

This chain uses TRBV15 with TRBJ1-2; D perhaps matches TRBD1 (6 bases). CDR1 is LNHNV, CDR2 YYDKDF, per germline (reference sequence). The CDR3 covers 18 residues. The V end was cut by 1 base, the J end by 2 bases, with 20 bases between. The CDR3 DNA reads TGTGCCACCAGCAGAGGAGGGGCAGGGGCCGGGACCAACTATGGCTACACCTTC. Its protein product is CATSRGGAGAGTNYGYTF. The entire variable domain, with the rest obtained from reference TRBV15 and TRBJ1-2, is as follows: DAMVIQNPRYQVTQFGKPVTLSCSQTLNHNVMYWYQQKSSQAPKLLFHYYDKDFNNEADTPDNFQSRRPNTSFCFLDIRSPGLGDTAMYLCATSRGGAGAGTNYGYTFGSGTRLTVV.

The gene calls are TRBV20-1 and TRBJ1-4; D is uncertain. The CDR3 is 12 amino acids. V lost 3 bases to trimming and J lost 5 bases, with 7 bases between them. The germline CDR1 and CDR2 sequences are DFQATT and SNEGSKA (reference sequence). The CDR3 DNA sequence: TGCAGTGCTAGTAAACAGAATGAAAAACTGTTTTTT. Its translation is CSASKQNEKLFF.

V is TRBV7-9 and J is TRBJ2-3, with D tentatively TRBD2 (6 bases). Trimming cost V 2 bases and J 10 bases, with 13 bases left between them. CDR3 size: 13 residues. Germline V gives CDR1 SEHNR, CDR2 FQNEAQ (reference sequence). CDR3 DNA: TGTGCCAGCAGCTTACCCCGGGACTGGGCGCAGTATTTT. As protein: CASSLPRDWAQYF.

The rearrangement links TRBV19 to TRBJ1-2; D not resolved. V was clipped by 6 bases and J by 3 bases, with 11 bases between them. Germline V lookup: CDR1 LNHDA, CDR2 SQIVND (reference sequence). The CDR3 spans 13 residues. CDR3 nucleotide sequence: TGTGCCAGTAGAGGTTCTGGAGACTATGGCTACACCTTC. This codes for CASRGSGDYGYTF.

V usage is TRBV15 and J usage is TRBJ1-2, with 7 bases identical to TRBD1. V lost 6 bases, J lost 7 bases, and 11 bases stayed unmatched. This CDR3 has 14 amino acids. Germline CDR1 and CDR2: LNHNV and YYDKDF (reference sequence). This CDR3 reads CATREVEGAGGYTF. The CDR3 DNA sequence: TGTGCCACCAGAGAAGTTGAGGGGGCGGGTGGCTACACCTTC. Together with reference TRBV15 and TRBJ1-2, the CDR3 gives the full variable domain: DAMVIQNPRYQVTQFGKPVTLSCSQTLNHNVMYWYQQKSSQAPKLLFHYYDKDFNNEADTPDNFQSRRPNTSFCFLDIRSPGLGDTAMYLCATREVEGAGGYTFGSGTRLTVV.

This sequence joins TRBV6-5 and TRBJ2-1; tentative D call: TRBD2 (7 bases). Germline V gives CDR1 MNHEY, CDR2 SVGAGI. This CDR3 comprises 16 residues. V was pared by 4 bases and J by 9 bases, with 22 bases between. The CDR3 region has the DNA TGTGCCAGCAGTTCCCCTGGGGGGGGCGGGGTGAGTGAGCAGTTCTTC. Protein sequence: CASSSPGGGGVSEQFF.

CDR3 sequence reads: CAWSPGTGDSNQPQHF. DNA of the CDR3: TGTGCCTGGAGTCCCGGGACAGGGGATAGCAATCAGCCCCAGCATTTT. The chain uses TRBV30 and TRBJ1-5, with 10 bases matching TRBD1. The CDR3 totals 16 residues. J was trimmed by 0 bases and V by 2 bases; bases with no gene match: 4. In germline, CDR1 is GTSNPN, CDR2 SVGIG (reference sequence).